Listed here is a single TCR beta chain. These data are taken from a study of cytomegalovirus exposure and HLA in healthy donors. The method was immunoSEQ multiplex PCR; TCRdb's version includes in-frame clones alone and lacks a portion of them. The profile shows approximately 120,000 clones, roughly 86% of them singletons. After removal of 7 bases from V and 1 base from J, the junction contained 4 bases not matched to a gene. The CDR3 is 15 residues long. Germline V CDR1 and CDR2: SGHVS, FQNEAQ. This receptor was identified in a woman under 30 in good health and CMV-seronegative. Sequenced sample: PBMCs. The chain recombines TRBV7-8 with TRBJ2-1; 10 bases match TRBD1. The CDR3 nucleotides read TGTGCCAGCAAACGACAGGGGGCTTCCTACAATGAGCAGTTCTTC. Translation: CASKRQGASYNEQFF.